The clone carrying this TCR beta chain was recorded at least ten times. Its antigen remains unknown. The V end lost 5 bases, the J end lost 8 bases, and 10 bases lay between the germline ends. The CDR3 spans 11 residues. Looked up from germline, CDR1 is SGHRS and CDR2 is YFSETQ. The data were obtained in a study of CD8 T cells in ankylosing spondylitis. Study results and caveats: A motif of 7 or 8 highly homologous TCR beta variants was seen as apparently characteristic of ankylosing spondylitis blood. Earlier reports found some motif variants in synovial fluid and blood in reactive arthritis.

Making use of molecular barcodes, quantitative 5'-RACE generated TCR beta libraries. TCRdb reprocessed the 5' RACE reads via MiXCR and lists one record per CDR3 protein. The sample has 250,000 to 400,000 distinct CDR3 sequences, roughly 11% seen once. The chain is built from TRBV5-1 and TRBJ1-2, with D uncertain. The sequence derives from a female donor with ankylosing spondylitis or in good health (not recorded which). The material sequenced was blood, either unsorted or a sorted T cell fraction (not recorded which). The DNA for the CDR3 is TGCGCCAGCAGGGACGGAGGAGGCTACACCTTC. This translates into CASRDGGGYTF. The variable domain in full, completed from reference TRBV5-1 and TRBJ1-2, reads KAGVTQTPRYLIKTRGQQVTLSCSPISGHRSVSWYQQTPGQGLQFLFEYFSETQRNKGNFPGRFSGRQFSNSRSEMNVSTLELGDSALYLCASRDGGGYTFGSGTRLTVV.